This TCR beta chain was captured in a study of regulatory T cells in long-lasting Graves disease. Regarding time point: persistent/refractory GD, antithyroid drugs over 5 years with positive TRAb. The TCR library was made from RNA extracted from PBMCs. An endocrinology department located in Xi'an, China, was where the patients came from. iRepertoire HTBI primers and Arm-PCR of CDR3 regions built TCR beta libraries. TCRdb re-analysed the multiplex PCR reads in MiXCR, keeping a single row per CDR3 protein. The data contain about 660,000 distinct CDR3 sequences, around 30% of them singletons. Trimming left V 7 bases short and J 3 bases short, with 13 bases between. Germline CDR1 SGDLS, CDR2 YYNGEE. The CDR3 is 13 residues long.

This TCR was recovered from a female donor with Graves disease. The sample was peripheral blood mononuclear cells (PBMCs), taken when the disease was refractory, from a patient treated with antithyroid drugs. This rearrangement joins TRBV9 to TRBJ2-5; D perhaps matches TRBD2 (5 bases). DNA of the CDR3: TGTGCCAGCTCCGGATCCGGGAAAGAGACCCAGTACTTC. It encodes CASSGSGKETQYF. Variable domain in full (rest from reference TRBV9 and TRBJ2-5): DSGVTQTPKHLITATGQRVTLRCSPRSGDLSVYWYQQSLDQGLQFLIQYYNGEERAKGNILERFSAQQFPDLHSELNLSSLELGDSALYFCASSGSGKETQYFGPGTRLLVL.